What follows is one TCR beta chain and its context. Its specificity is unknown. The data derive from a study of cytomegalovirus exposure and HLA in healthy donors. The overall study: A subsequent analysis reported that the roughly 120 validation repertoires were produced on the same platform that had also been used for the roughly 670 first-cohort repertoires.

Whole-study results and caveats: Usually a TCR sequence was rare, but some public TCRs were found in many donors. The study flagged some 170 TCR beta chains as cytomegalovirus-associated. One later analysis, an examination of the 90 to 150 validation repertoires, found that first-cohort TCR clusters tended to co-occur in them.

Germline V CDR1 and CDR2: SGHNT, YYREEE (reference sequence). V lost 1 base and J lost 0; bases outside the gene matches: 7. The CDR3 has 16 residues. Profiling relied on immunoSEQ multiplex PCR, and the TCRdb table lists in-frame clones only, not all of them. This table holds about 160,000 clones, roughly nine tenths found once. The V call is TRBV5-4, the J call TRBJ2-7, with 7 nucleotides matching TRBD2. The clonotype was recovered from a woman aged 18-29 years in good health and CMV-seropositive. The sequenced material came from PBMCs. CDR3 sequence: CASSLSERGSSYEQYF. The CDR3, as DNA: TGTGCCAGCAGCTTGTCCGAGCGGGGAAGCTCCTACGAGCAGTACTTC.